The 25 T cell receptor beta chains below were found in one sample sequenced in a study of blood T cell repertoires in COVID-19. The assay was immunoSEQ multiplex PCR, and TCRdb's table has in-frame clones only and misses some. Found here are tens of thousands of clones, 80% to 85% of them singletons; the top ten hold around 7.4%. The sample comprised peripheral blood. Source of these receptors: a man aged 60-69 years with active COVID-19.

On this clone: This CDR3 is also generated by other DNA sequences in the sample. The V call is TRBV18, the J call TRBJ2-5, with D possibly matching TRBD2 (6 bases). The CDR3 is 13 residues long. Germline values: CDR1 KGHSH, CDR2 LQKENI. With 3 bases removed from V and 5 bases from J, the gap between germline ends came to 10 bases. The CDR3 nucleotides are TGTGCCAGCTCACCGGGACTGGAGGAGACCCAGTACTTC. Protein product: CASSPGLEETQYF.

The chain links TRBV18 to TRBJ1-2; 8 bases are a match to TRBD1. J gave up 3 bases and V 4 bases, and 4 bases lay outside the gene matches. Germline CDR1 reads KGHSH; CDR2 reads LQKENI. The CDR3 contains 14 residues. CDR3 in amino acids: CASSLEDRDYGYTF. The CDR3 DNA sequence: TGTGCCAGCTCACTCGAGGACAGGGACTATGGCTACACCTTC.

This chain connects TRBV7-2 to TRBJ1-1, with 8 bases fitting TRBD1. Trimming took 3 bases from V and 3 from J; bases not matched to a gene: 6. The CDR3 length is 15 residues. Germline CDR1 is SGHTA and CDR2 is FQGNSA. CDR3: CASSFLGQEYTEAFF. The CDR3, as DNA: TGTGCCAGCAGCTTCCTGGGACAGGAGTACACTGAAGCTTTCTTT.

CDR3 sequence reads: CASSPEGHPPPLHF. CDR3 sequence (DNA): TGTGCCAGCTCACCCGAAGGACACCCGCCACCCCTCCACTTT. This chain joins TRBV18 and TRBJ1-6, with TRBD1 as a possible D gene (5 bases). The V and J ends lost 3 bases and 11 bases respectively, with 14 bases between them. The CDR3 covers 14 residues. Germline V lookup: CDR1 KGHSH, CDR2 LQKENI.

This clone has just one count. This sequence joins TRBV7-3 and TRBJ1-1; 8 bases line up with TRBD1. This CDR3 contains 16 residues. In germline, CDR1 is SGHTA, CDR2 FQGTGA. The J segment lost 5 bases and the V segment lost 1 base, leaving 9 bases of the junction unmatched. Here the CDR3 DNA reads TGTGCCAGCAGCTTAAATCCTACAGGGGGAAGGACTGAAGCTTTCTTT. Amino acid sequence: CASSLNPTGGRTEAFF.

The CDR3 DNA reads as TGTGCCAGCAGCTGGGGACTAGCGGGAGGGGAGGATACGCAGTATTTT. This sequence encodes CASSWGLAGGEDTQYF. This chain joins TRBV5-4 and TRBJ2-3; 16 nucleotides line up with TRBD2. The germline V gene encodes CDR1 SGHNT and CDR2 YYREEE (reference sequence). CDR3 length: 16 amino acids. V lost 3 bases and J lost 6; bases outside the gene matches: 4. Combining the CDR3 with reference TRBV5-4 and TRBJ2-3 gives the whole variable domain ETGVTQSPTHLIKTRGQQVTLRCSSQSGHNTVSWYQQALGQGPQFIFQYYREEENGRGNFPPRFSGLQFPNYSSELNVNALELDDSALYLCASSWGLAGGEDTQYFGPGTRLTVL.

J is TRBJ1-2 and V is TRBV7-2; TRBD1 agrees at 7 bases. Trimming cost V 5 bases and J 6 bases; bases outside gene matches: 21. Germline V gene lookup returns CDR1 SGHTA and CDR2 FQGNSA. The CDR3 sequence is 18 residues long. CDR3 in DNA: TGTGCCAGCAGCCACACTTCAACTACAGGGGATCGGGGAAATGGCTACACCTTC. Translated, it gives CASSHTSTTGDRGNGYTF.

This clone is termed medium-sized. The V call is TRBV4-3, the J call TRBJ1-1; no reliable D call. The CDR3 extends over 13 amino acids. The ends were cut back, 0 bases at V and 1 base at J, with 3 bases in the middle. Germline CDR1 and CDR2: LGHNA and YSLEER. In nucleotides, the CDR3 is TGCGCCAGCAGCCAAGACAGGAACACTGAAGCTTTCTTT. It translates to CASSQDRNTEAFF.

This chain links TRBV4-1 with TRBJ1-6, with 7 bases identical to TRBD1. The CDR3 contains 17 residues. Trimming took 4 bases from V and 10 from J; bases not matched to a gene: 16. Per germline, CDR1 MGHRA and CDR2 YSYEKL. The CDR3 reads CASSLNRGFSLESPLHF. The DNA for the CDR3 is TGCGCCAGCAGCCTAAACAGGGGTTTTAGTCTAGAGTCACCCCTCCACTTT.

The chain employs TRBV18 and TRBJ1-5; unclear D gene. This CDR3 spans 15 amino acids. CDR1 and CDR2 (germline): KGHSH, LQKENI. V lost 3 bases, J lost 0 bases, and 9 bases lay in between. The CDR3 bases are TGTGCCAGCTCACCGGGCAGTACTAGCAATCAGCCCCAGCATTTT. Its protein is CASSPGSTSNQPQHF.

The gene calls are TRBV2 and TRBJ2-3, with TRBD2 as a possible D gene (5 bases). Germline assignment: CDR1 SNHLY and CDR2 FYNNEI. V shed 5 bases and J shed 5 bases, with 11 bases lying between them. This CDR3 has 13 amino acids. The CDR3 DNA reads TGTGCCAGCAGTCGTTACGCGGGAGATACGCAGTATTTT. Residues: CASSRYAGDTQYF.

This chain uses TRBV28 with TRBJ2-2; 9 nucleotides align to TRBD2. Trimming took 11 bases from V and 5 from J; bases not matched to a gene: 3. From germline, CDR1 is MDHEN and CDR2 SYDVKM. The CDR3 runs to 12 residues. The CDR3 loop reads CAGSGRTGELFF. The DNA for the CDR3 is TGTGCCGGTAGCGGGAGAACCGGGGAGCTGTTTTTT.

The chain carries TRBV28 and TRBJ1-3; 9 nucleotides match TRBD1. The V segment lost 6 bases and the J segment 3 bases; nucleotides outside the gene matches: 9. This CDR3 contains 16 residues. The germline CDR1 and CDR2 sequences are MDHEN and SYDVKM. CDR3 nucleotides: TGTGCCAGCAGGGGGGACAGGGAAGGGGGTGGAAACACCATATATTTT. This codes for CASRGDREGGGNTIYF.

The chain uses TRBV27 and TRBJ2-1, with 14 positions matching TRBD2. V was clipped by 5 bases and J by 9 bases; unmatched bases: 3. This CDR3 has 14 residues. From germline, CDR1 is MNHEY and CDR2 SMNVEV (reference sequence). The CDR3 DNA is TGTGCCAGCAGTACGGGACTAGCGGGAGTTGAGCAGTTCTTC. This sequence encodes CASSTGLAGVEQFF.

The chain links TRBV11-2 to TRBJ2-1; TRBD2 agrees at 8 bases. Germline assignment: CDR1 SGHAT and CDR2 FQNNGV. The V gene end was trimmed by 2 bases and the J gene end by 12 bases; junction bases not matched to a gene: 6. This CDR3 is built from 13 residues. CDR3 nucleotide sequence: TGTGCCAGCAGCTTATCACGGGGGGGATCGCAGTTCTTC. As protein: CASSLSRGGSQFF.

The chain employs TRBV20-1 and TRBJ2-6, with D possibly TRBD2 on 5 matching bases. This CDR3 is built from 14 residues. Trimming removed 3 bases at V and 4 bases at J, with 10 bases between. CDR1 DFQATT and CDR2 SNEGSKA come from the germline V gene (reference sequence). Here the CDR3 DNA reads TGCAGTGCTAGTGGAGGTTTCGGGGCCAACGTCCTGACTTTC. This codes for CSASGGFGANVLTF.

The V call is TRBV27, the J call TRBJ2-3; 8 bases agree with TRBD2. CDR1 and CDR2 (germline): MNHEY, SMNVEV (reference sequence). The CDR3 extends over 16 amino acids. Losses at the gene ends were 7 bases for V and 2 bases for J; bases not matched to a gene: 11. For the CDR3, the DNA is TGTGCCAGCACCCTAGGAGCGGGGGACTTCACAGATACGCAGTATTTT. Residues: CASTLGAGDFTDTQYF.

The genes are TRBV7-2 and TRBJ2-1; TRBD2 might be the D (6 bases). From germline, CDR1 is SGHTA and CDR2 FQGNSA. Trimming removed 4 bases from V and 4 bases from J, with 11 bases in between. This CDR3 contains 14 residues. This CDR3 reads CASSSRDWYNEQFF. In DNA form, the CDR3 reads TGTGCCAGCAGCTCGCGGGACTGGTACAATGAGCAGTTCTTC.

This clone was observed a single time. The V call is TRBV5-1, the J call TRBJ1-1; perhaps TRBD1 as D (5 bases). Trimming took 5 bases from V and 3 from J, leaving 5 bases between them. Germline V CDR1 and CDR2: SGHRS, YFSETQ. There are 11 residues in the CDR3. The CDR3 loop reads CASRQDTEAFF. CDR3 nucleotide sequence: TGCGCCAGCAGACAGGACACTGAAGCTTTCTTT.

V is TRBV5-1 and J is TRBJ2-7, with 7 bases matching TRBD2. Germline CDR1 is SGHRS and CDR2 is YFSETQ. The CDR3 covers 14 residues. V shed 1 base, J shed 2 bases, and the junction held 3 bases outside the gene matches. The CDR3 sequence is CASSLRAGPYEQYF. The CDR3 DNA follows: TGCGCCAGCAGCTTGCGAGCGGGGCCCTACGAGCAGTACTTC.

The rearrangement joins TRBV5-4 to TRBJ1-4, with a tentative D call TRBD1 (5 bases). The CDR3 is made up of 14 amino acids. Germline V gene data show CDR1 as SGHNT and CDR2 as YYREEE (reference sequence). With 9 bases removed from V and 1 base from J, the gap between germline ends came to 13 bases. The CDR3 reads CATNLGGTNEKLFF. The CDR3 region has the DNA TGTGCCACCAACCTGGGGGGAACTAATGAAAAACTGTTTTTT.

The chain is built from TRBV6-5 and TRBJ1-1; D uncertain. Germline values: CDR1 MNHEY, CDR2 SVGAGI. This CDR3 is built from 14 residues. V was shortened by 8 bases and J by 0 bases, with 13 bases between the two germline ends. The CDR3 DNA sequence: TGTGCCAGCGAGTACCGTAGTATGAACACTGAAGCTTTCTTT. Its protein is CASEYRSMNTEAFF.

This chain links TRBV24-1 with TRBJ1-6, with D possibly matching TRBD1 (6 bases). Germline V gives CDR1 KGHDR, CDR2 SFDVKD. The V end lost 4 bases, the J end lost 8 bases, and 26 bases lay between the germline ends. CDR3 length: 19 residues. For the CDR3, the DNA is TGTGCCACCAGTGACCTTCAAGGGGGACAAGCCGCCAGATATTCACCCCTCCACTTT. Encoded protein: CATSDLQGGQAARYSPLHF.

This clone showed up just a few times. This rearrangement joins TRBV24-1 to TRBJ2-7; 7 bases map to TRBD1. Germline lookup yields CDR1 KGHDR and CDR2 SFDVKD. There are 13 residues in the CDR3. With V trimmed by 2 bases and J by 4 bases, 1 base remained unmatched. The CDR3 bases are TGTGCCACCAGTGATTCGACAGGGTACGAGCAGTACTTC. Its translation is CATSDSTGYEQYF.

CDR3: CASSQGERGWNEQFF. The CDR3 DNA is TGCGCCAGCAGCCAAGGGGAGAGAGGGTGGAATGAGCAGTTCTTC. The chain employs TRBV4-1 and TRBJ2-1; TRBD2 is a possible D gene (5 bases). This CDR3 has 15 amino acids. Germline V gene data show CDR1 as MGHRA and CDR2 as YSYEKL. Deletions cut 1 base from V and 7 bases from J, with 14 bases between.